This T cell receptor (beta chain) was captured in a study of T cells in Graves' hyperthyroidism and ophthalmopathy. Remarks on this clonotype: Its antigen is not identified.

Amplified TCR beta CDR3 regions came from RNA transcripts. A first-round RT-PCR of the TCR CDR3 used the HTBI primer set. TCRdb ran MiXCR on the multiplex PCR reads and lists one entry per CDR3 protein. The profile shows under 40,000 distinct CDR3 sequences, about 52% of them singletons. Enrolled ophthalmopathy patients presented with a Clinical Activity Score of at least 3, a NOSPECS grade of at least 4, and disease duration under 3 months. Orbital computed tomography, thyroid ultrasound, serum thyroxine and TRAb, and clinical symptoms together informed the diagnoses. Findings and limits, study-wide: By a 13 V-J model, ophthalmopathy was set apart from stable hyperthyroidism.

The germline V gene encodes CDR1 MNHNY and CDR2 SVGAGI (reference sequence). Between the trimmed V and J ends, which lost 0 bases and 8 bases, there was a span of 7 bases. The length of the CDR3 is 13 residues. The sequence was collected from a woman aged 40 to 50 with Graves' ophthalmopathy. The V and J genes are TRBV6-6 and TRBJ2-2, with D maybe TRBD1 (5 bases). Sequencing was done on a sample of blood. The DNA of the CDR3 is TGTGCCAGCAGTTACTCTAGGACAGGGGAGCTGTTTTTT. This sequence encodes CASSYSRTGELFF.